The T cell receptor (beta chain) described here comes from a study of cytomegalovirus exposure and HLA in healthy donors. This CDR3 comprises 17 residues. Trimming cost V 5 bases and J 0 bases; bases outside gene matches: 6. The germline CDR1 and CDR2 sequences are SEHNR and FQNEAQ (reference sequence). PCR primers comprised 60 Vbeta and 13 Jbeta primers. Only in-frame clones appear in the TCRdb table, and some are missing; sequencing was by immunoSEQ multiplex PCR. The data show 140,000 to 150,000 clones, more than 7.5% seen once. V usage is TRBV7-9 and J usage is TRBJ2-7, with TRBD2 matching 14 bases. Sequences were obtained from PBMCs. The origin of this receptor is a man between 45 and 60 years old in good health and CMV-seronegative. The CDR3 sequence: CASSIGLAGGGSYEQYF. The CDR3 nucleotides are TGTGCCAGCAGCATAGGACTAGCGGGGGGCGGCTCCTACGAGCAGTACTTC.